Included here is one T cell receptor (beta chain) sequence, with context. Its target is unknown. This sample was included in a study of T-cell memory formation after mild COVID-19. Study summary: For the most part, TCR clusters were specific to one donor. Overall study findings and caveats: Among contracting clones, CD4+ were mainly CM/EM and CD8+ enriched in EMRA. The appearance of some responding clones in pre-infection memory suggested that cross-reactive memory joined. Later expanders leaned CD4+, whereas clones that contracted between day 15 and 85 were balanced CD4/CD8.

TCRdb processed the 5' RACE reads anew with MiXCR; each CDR3 protein has one entry. The sample includes 380,000 or so distinct CDR3 sequences, roughly 15% of them seen just once. Deletions cut 0 bases from V and 0 bases from J, with 13 bases between. The CDR3 spans 17 residues. CDR1 is SEHNR and CDR2 is FQNEAQ in the germline V gene (reference sequence). The TCR sequence derives from a young man who had mild COVID-19 (a few samples of this study predate the infection). Cell type and time point are not known. Specimen: PBMCs or a T cell subset sorted from them (not recorded which). This chain joins TRBV7-9 and TRBJ2-3, with no clear D. The CDR3, as DNA: TGTGCCAGCAGCTTAGCCCCCCAAGGGTTTAGCACAGATACGCAGTATTTT. This encodes CASSLAPQGFSTDTQYF.